Presented here are 23 T cell receptor beta chains from one specimen sequenced in a study of cytomegalovirus exposure and HLA in healthy donors. Sequencing used immunoSEQ multiplex PCR; TCRdb keeps in-frame clones, though not all of them. The data show about 330,000 clones, with about nine tenths seen just once and around 0.8% held by the top ten. Sequences were obtained from PBMCs. The receptors derive from a woman between 18 and 30 years old in good health and CMV-seronegative.

The rearrangement joins TRBV25-1 to TRBJ2-1, with 8 positions matching TRBD1. Germline CDR1 and CDR2: MGHDK and SYGVNS. This CDR3 comprises 16 residues. The V and J ends lost 0 bases and 5 bases, in that order; junction bases with no gene match: 6. The CDR3 loop is CASSEYGQGADNEQFF. For the CDR3, the DNA is TGTGCCAGCAGTGAATATGGGCAGGGGGCGGACAATGAGCAGTTCTTC. Combining the CDR3 with reference TRBV25-1 and TRBJ2-1 gives the whole variable domain EADIYQTPRYLVIGTGKKITLECSQTMGHDKMYWYQQDPGMELHLIHYSYGVNSTEKGDLSSESTVSRIRTEHFPLTLESARPSHTSQYLCASSEYGQGADNEQFFGPGTRLTVL.

The J gene is TRBJ2-1, the V gene TRBV5-1; D ambiguous. Germline lookup yields CDR1 SGHRS and CDR2 YFSETQ. V was shortened by 0 bases and J by 9 bases, with 7 bases between the two germline ends. The CDR3 consists of 12 residues. This CDR3 reads CASSLEMREQFF. The CDR3, as DNA: TGCGCCAGCAGCTTGGAGATGCGTGAGCAGTTCTTC.

The chain employs TRBV28 and TRBJ2-7; TRBD1 aligns across 9 bases. Per germline, CDR1 MDHEN and CDR2 SYDVKM. The trim removed 7 bases at V and 4 bases at J, leaving 8 bases unmatched. This CDR3 comprises 14 residues. The CDR3 loop reads CASTPGQGKYEQYF. The CDR3 DNA sequence: TGTGCCAGCACCCCCGGACAGGGGAAATACGAGCAGTACTTC. Based on the CDR3 plus reference TRBV28 and TRBJ2-7, the full variable domain is DVKVTQSSRYLVKRTGEKVFLECVQDMDHENMFWYRQDPGLGLRLIYFSYDVKMKEKGDIPEGYSVSREKKERFSLILESASTNQTSMYLCASTPGQGKYEQYFGPGTRLTVT.

V is TRBV4-1 and J is TRBJ2-3; 9 bases fit TRBD1. The CDR3 is made up of 17 amino acids. V gave up 7 bases and J gave up 2 bases; unmatched junction bases: 13. CDR1 and CDR2 (germline): MGHRA, YSYEKL. As DNA, the CDR3 is TGCGCCAGCACCATTAACGCAGGGACAGGGCTCACAGATACGCAGTATTTT. Amino acids: CASTINAGTGLTDTQYF.

The CDR3: CASSLGRGGSYEQYF. CDR3 bases: TGCGCCAGCAGCTTGGGTCGGGGAGGCTCCTACGAGCAGTACTTC. This chain links TRBV5-1 with TRBJ2-7, with a tentative D call TRBD2 (6 bases). V was pared by 0 bases and J by 0 bases, with 10 bases between. The CDR3 is 15 amino acids. In germline, CDR1 is SGHRS, CDR2 YFSETQ.

V and J are TRBV6-6 and TRBJ2-7, with a weak D call TRBD1 (6 bases). Trimming left V 8 bases short and J 0 bases short, with 17 bases between. The CDR3 covers 15 residues. Germline values: CDR1 MNHNY, CDR2 SVGAGI (reference sequence). The CDR3 sequence is CASPMGTRSSYEQYF. In DNA, the CDR3 is TGTGCCAGCCCCATGGGGACAAGGAGCTCCTACGAGCAGTACTTC.

The J gene is TRBJ2-5, the V gene TRBV7-2, with 10 bases lining up with TRBD2. Trimming took 5 bases from V and 4 from J; bases not matched to a gene: 13. Germline V CDR1 and CDR2: SGHTA, FQGNSA. CDR3 length: 17 residues. CDR3 sequence (DNA): TGTGCCAGCAGCCCCGGCCCAGCGGGGGGGGCCCCAGAGACCCAGTACTTC. Residues: CASSPGPAGGAPETQYF.

This clone has a handful of counts. This chain joins TRBV7-9 and TRBJ2-1, with 10 bases identical to TRBD1. Losses at the gene ends were 1 base for V and 5 bases for J; bases not matched to a gene: 2. The CDR3 consists of 15 residues. CDR1 SEHNR and CDR2 FQNEAQ come from the germline V gene (reference sequence). CDR3 sequence (DNA): TGTGCCAGCAGCTTAGGGACAGGGGGGAACAATGAGCAGTTCTTC. Residues: CASSLGTGGNNEQFF.

Only one count was recorded for this clone. The rearrangement links TRBV2 to TRBJ2-1; 10 positions match TRBD2. Germline CDR1 reads SNHLY; CDR2 reads FYNNEI. J was trimmed by 7 bases and V by 8 bases; bases with no gene match: 5. The length of the CDR3 is 13 residues. In nucleotides, the CDR3 is TGTGCCAGCGGGGGACTAGCGCTGAATGAGCAGTTCTTC. It codes for CASGGLALNEQFF.

The chain uses TRBV5-1 and TRBJ1-1, with D possibly being TRBD1 (6 bases). Per germline, CDR1 SGHRS and CDR2 YFSETQ. V was shortened by 2 bases and J by 3 bases, with 14 bases between the two germline ends. This CDR3 has 15 residues. CDR3 coding DNA: TGCGCCAGCAGCTTTGTAGGACAGATGGACACTGAAGCTTTCTTT. It translates to CASSFVGQMDTEAFF.

The rearrangement uses TRBV6-5 and TRBJ2-7; D remains ambiguous. Germline assignment: CDR1 MNHEY and CDR2 SVGAGI. V lost 4 bases, J lost 2 bases, and 9 bases lay in between. There are 13 residues in the CDR3. Here the CDR3 reads CASSSGGTYEQYF. CDR3 nucleotide sequence: TGTGCCAGCAGTTCCGGCGGTACCTACGAGCAGTACTTC.

The CDR3 DNA sequence: TGTGCCAGCAGTCTCTCGGGGGGGTATGGCTACACCTTC. Its protein product is CASSLSGGYGYTF. The chain joins TRBV6-5 to TRBJ1-2; D possibly corresponds to TRBD1 (5 bases). V gave up 5 bases and J gave up 5 bases, with 12 bases separating them. CDR1 is MNHEY, CDR2 SVGAGI, per germline. This CDR3 is 13 amino acids long.

This chain links TRBV6-5 with TRBJ2-1, with TRBD2 matching 8 bases. V was pared by 2 bases and J by 3 bases, with 3 bases of the junction left unmatched. The CDR3 covers 15 residues. The germline gives CDR1 MNHEY, CDR2 SVGAGI. This CDR3 is CASSYAGLDYNEQFF. The CDR3 DNA reads as TGTGCCAGCAGTTACGCGGGACTAGACTACAATGAGCAGTTCTTC.

V usage is TRBV7-3 and J usage is TRBJ2-2; possibly TRBD1 for D (6 bases). CDR3 length: 13 residues. The germline V gene encodes CDR1 SGHTA and CDR2 FQGTGA. V lost 8 bases to trimming and J lost 4 bases, with 11 bases between them. The CDR3 sequence is CASRAGVTGELFF. CDR3 bases: TGTGCCAGCCGGGCAGGGGTCACCGGGGAGCTGTTTTTT.

This chain uses TRBV5-1 with TRBJ1-1, with a tentative D call TRBD1 (5 bases). The CDR3 has 11 residues. V gave up 4 bases and J gave up 8 bases, with 9 bases separating them. The germline gives CDR1 SGHRS, CDR2 YFSETQ. The DNA of the CDR3 is TGCGCCAGCAGCGAGCAGGGAGAAGCTTTCTTT. Its translation: CASSEQGEAFF.

V is TRBV27 and J is TRBJ2-2; 7 positions agree with TRBD1. This CDR3 has 15 residues. The germline gives CDR1 MNHEY, CDR2 SMNVEV (reference sequence). Losses at the gene ends were 2 bases for V and 5 bases for J; bases not matched to a gene: 5. The CDR3, as DNA: TGTGCCAGCAGTTTAACCAGGGGGTATACCGGGGAGCTGTTTTTT. The encoded protein is CASSLTRGYTGELFF.

The genes are TRBV27 and TRBJ2-7; a possible D gene is TRBD2 (6 bases). V was trimmed by 0 bases and J by 1 base, leaving 10 bases between them. Germline-derived CDR1 and CDR2 are MNHEY and SMNVEV (reference sequence). The CDR3 spans 15 residues. This CDR3 is CASSLSGGTSYEQYF. The CDR3 DNA reads TGTGCCAGCAGTTTATCCGGTGGGACTTCCTACGAGCAGTACTTC.

The V call is TRBV5-6, the J call TRBJ2-7; 8 bases align to TRBD1. CDR1 is SGHDT and CDR2 is YYEEEE in the germline V gene. The CDR3 runs 14 residues. Trimming took 2 bases from V and 3 from J; bases not matched to a gene: 4. CDR3 protein: CASSFATGGYEQYF. Here the CDR3 DNA reads TGTGCCAGCAGCTTCGCAACAGGGGGCTACGAGCAGTACTTC.

The chain employs TRBV6-5 and TRBJ1-1, with TRBD1 matching 7 bases. CDR1 and CDR2 from the germline V gene are MNHEY and SVGAGI. The V gene end was trimmed by 6 bases and the J gene end by 5 bases; junction bases not matched to a gene: 9. The CDR3 is 14 residues long. CDR3 in DNA: TGTGCCAGCAGGCCCGACAGGGCTTGGACTGAAGCTTTCTTT. This codes for CASRPDRAWTEAFF.

The chain combines TRBV5-1 with TRBJ1-3; possibly TRBD1 for D (5 bases). Trimming left V 4 bases short and J 6 bases short, with 17 bases between. CDR1 and CDR2 from the germline V gene are SGHRS and YFSETQ. The CDR3 has 15 amino acids. The CDR3 reads CASSTRPGEENTIYF. The CDR3 DNA follows: TGCGCCAGCAGCACCCGACCGGGGGAGGAAAACACCATATATTTT.

The chain combines TRBV7-2 with TRBJ2-5; TRBD2 matches 15 bases. The V segment lost 2 bases and the J segment 2 bases; nucleotides outside the gene matches: 3. The CDR3 runs to 17 residues. Germline assignment: CDR1 SGHTA and CDR2 FQGNSA. This CDR3 reads CASSLMGLAGGQETQYF. The CDR3 coding sequence is TGTGCCAGCAGCTTAATGGGACTAGCGGGAGGTCAAGAGACCCAGTACTTC.

The V and J genes are TRBV28 and TRBJ2-7; D is ambiguous. In germline, CDR1 is MDHEN, CDR2 SYDVKM. The CDR3 extends over 13 amino acids. Trimming cost V 5 bases and J 0 bases, with 8 bases left between them. The CDR3: CASSAYGSYEQYF. The CDR3 region has the DNA TGTGCCAGCAGTGCTTACGGCTCCTACGAGCAGTACTTC.

The gene calls are TRBV11-1 and TRBJ2-2; D is possibly TRBD2 (7 bases). With 7 bases removed from V and 0 bases from J, the gap between germline ends came to 15 bases. In germline, CDR1 is SGHAT, CDR2 FQDESV (reference sequence). The CDR3 is 16 amino acids. This CDR3 reads CASTRRGAANTGELFF. CDR3 bases: TGTGCCAGCACCCGTCGGGGGGCAGCGAACACCGGGGAGCTGTTTTTT.